One sample yielded the 30 T cell receptor beta chains listed below, sequenced in a study of cytomegalovirus exposure and HLA in healthy donors. Researchers ran the PCR with 60 Vbeta and 13 Jbeta primers. Assay: immunoSEQ multiplex PCR; the TCRdb copy retains only in-frame clones and omits some. Here the sample spans some 65,000 clones, roughly 80% being singletons. Source material: PBMCs. The origin of the receptors is a girl aged 10 to 17 in good health and CMV-seropositive.

This chain links TRBV30 with TRBJ1-6, with a weak D call TRBD1 (5 bases). Looked up from germline, CDR1 is GTSNPN and CDR2 is SVGIG (reference sequence). V lost 0 bases and J lost 10, with 13 bases in between. This CDR3 has 14 residues. DNA of the CDR3: TGTGCCTGGAGTGTAAAGGGGCTTGGGTCACCCCTCCACTTT. Translated: CAWSVKGLGSPLHF.

The chain joins TRBV5-3 to TRBJ2-7, with D hard to call. TRBV5-3 is identified as an open reading frame with a role that is uncertain. The CDR3 runs to 11 residues. Between the trimmed V and J ends, which lost 5 bases and 4 bases, there was a span of 7 bases. This CDR3 reads CARSPIYEQYF. CDR3 sequence (DNA): TGTGCCAGAAGTCCCATTTACGAGCAGTACTTC.

This clone was picked up a small number of times. The rearrangement uses TRBV4-1 and TRBJ2-4; 10 bases agree with TRBD1. The trim removed 2 bases at V and 8 bases at J, leaving 6 bases unmatched. The CDR3 loop spans 15 amino acids. Germline V CDR1 and CDR2: MGHRA, YSYEKL. The CDR3 DNA is TGCGCCAGCAGCCAATCCCGGACAGGGGGGGACATTCAGTACTTC. Its translation: CASSQSRTGGDIQYF.

The CDR3 loop reads CASRGAGGAFQPQHF. The CDR3 nucleotides read TGTGCCAGCAGAGGGGCGGGGGGGGCGTTTCAGCCCCAGCATTTT. The genes are TRBV6-5 and TRBJ1-5, with a possible D match to TRBD1 (6 bases). The CDR3 has 15 residues. Germline V gene data show CDR1 as MNHEY and CDR2 as SVGAGI. The V end was cut by 6 bases, the J end by 6 bases, with 18 bases between.

The V gene is TRBV7-2, the J gene TRBJ1-5; perhaps TRBD1 as D (5 bases). Germline loops: CDR1 SGHTA, CDR2 FQGNSA. V lost 4 bases and J 1 base, leaving 11 bases between the germline ends. CDR3 length: 15 residues. The CDR3 sequence is CASSSGRGSNQPQHF. In DNA, the CDR3 is TGTGCCAGCAGCTCCGGCCGGGGGAGCAATCAGCCCCAGCATTTT.

The V and J genes are TRBV28 and TRBJ2-7; 14 bases line up with TRBD2. Unmatched junction bases numbered 13, after V lost 6 bases and J lost 3 bases. There are 18 residues in the CDR3. The germline CDR1 and CDR2 sequences are MDHEN and SYDVKM. As DNA, the CDR3 is TGTGCCAGCAGCTCTCCTGGACTAGCGGGGGGATCCGTCTACGAGCAGTACTTC. Translated: CASSSPGLAGGSVYEQYF.

The chain employs TRBV6-5 and TRBJ1-1, with a possible D match to TRBD1 (5 bases). CDR3 size: 16 residues. Germline V lookup: CDR1 MNHEY, CDR2 SVGAGI. V was cut by 2 bases and J by 0 bases, with 13 bases left in between. CDR3 nucleotide sequence: TGTGCCAGCAGTTACGGGGCGCAGTCCATGAACACTGAAGCTTTCTTT. Translation gives CASSYGAQSMNTEAFF.

The CDR3 coding sequence is TGTGCCAGAAGCGATAATTACCGGACTAGCGGGAGTGGTAGTGAGCAGTTCTTC. Protein product: CARSDNYRTSGSGSEQFF. V and J are TRBV5-3 and TRBJ2-1; 13 nucleotides match TRBD2. TRBV5-3 is an ORF for which the function is uncertain. The CDR3 length is 18 residues. Unmatched junction bases numbered 16, after V lost 4 bases and J lost 9 bases.

The V gene is TRBV28, the J gene TRBJ1-1; D is perhaps TRBD1 (5 bases). The CDR3 contains 16 residues. Trimming shortened V by 5 bases and J by 0 bases, and 16 bases separated the two germline ends. CDR1 and CDR2 from the germline V gene are MDHEN and SYDVKM. The CDR3 nucleotides read TGTGCCAGCAGTCCCCGGGGGGAGCTCATGAACACTGAAGCTTTCTTT. This codes for CASSPRGELMNTEAFF.

The gene calls are TRBV6-5 and TRBJ1-5; 7 bases line up with TRBD1. Trimming at V came to 6 bases and at J to 6 bases, leaving 11 bases not matched to a gene. Germline CDR1 reads MNHEY; CDR2 reads SVGAGI. There are 15 residues in the CDR3. The CDR3 region has the DNA TGTGCCAGCAGCAGGGATATCTCAGGGGGTCAGCCCCAGCATTTT. It codes for CASSRDISGGQPQHF.

V is TRBV30 and J is TRBJ1-2; the D gene is possibly TRBD1 (6 bases). The CDR3 runs 13 residues. Germline loops: CDR1 GTSNPN, CDR2 SVGIG (reference sequence). V lost 2 bases, J lost 4 bases, and 11 bases lay in between. CDR3 coding DNA: TGTGCCTGGAGTAAGGGACACCCCTATGGCTACACCTTC. It encodes CAWSKGHPYGYTF.

The V and J genes are TRBV9 and TRBJ2-1, with 12 bases identical to TRBD2. The trim removed 4 bases at V and 7 bases at J, leaving 6 bases unmatched. Germline V gives CDR1 SGDLS, CDR2 YYNGEE. CDR3 length equals 15 residues. The CDR3 loop reads CASSPRLAGVNEQFF. CDR3 DNA: TGTGCCAGCAGCCCCCGACTAGCGGGAGTAAATGAGCAGTTCTTC.

The chain recombines TRBV7-9 with TRBJ1-1; D is perhaps TRBD1 (5 bases). Between the trimmed V and J ends, which lost 3 bases and 6 bases, there was a span of 17 bases. The CDR3 length is 15 residues. Looked up from germline, CDR1 is SEHNR and CDR2 is FQNEAQ (reference sequence). The CDR3 protein is CASSFGAGATSEAFF. The CDR3 coding sequence is TGTGCCAGCAGCTTCGGGGCGGGAGCGACCTCTGAAGCTTTCTTT.

The chain combines TRBV11-2 with TRBJ2-7, with D perhaps TRBD2 (6 bases). This CDR3 has 15 amino acids. Germline assignment: CDR1 SGHAT and CDR2 FQNNGV. The V end was cut by 6 bases, the J end by 3 bases, with 18 bases between. The DNA of the CDR3 is TGTGCCAGCAGGTCGCCCCGGGACTTCCTCTACGAGCAGTACTTC. Translated, it gives CASRSPRDFLYEQYF.

The CDR3 nucleotides read TGTGCCAGCAGTCCAGGGCCACAGGGGAAGGTCAAAAACATTCAGTACTTC. Amino acid sequence: CASSPGPQGKVKNIQYF. The chain has TRBV25-1 and TRBJ2-4; 7 bases map to TRBD1. Germline V gene data show CDR1 as MGHDK and CDR2 as SYGVNS. V lost 5 bases and J lost 3; bases outside the gene matches: 13. The CDR3 length is 17 residues.

This clone was seen just once. The rearrangement links TRBV28 to TRBJ1-2; 9 bases are a match to TRBD1. Germline trimming cut 2 bases from V and 7 bases from J; bases unmatched to any gene: 5. Looked up from germline, CDR1 is MDHEN and CDR2 is SYDVKM. The CDR3 has 14 amino acids. This CDR3 is CASSLRTGGSGYTF. CDR3 nucleotides: TGTGCCAGCAGTTTACGAACAGGGGGCAGTGGCTACACCTTC.

The rearrangement links TRBV5-1 to TRBJ2-7; tentative D call: TRBD1 (6 bases). The CDR3 consists of 15 residues. The germline CDR1 and CDR2 sequences are SGHRS and YFSETQ. The V end was cut by 0 bases, the J end by 3 bases, with 13 bases between. DNA for the CDR3: TGCGCCAGCAGCTTGGTACAGGGTCAAAACTACGAGCAGTACTTC. As protein: CASSLVQGQNYEQYF. Based on the CDR3 plus reference TRBV5-1 and TRBJ2-7, the full variable domain is KAGVTQTPRYLIKTRGQQVTLSCSPISGHRSVSWYQQTPGQGLQFLFEYFSETQRNKGNFPGRFSGRQFSNSRSEMNVSTLELGDSALYLCASSLVQGQNYEQYFGPGTRLTVT.

The chain is built from TRBV6-1 and TRBJ2-7; 8 bases map to TRBD1. Losses at the gene ends were 10 bases for V and 2 bases for J; bases not matched to a gene: 7. Germline V CDR1 and CDR2: MNHNS, SASEGT. This CDR3 contains 13 residues. The CDR3 sequence: CATRDRPTYEQYF. The CDR3 DNA reads TGTGCCACCAGGGACAGGCCAACCTACGAGCAGTACTTC.

CDR3 sequence (DNA): TGTGCCAGCAGCTTGGACCGGGGTGGCTACACCTTC. It specifies CASSLDRGGYTF. The chain links TRBV5-4 to TRBJ1-2; D is unresolved. The germline CDR1 and CDR2 sequences are SGHNT and YYREEE (reference sequence). This CDR3 has 12 amino acids. V was pared by 0 bases and J by 7 bases, with 7 bases between.

This clone was seen more than once but under ten times. The gene calls are TRBV5-1 and TRBJ1-1; 10 positions match TRBD1. Germline loops: CDR1 SGHRS, CDR2 YFSETQ. The junction had 6 bases not matched to a gene; V was cut back by 5 bases and J by 5 bases. CDR3 size: 14 residues. CDR3 region: CASRKEDRGTEAFF. The DNA of the CDR3 is TGCGCCAGCAGGAAGGAGGACAGGGGGACTGAAGCTTTCTTT.

This clone occurred once. The chain combines TRBV11-1 with TRBJ2-3; 8 positions agree with TRBD2. The germline gives CDR1 SGHAT, CDR2 FQDESV (reference sequence). Germline trimming cut 1 base from V and 1 base from J; bases unmatched to any gene: 7. The CDR3 sequence is 17 residues long. The CDR3 is CASSLDPGRGGTDTQYF. The CDR3 nucleotides read TGTGCCAGCAGCTTAGATCCGGGGCGGGGGGGCACAGATACGCAGTATTTT.

A few counts support this clone. Here the CDR3 reads CASRIRGDSPLHF. CDR3 DNA sequence: TGTGCCAGCAGAATCAGGGGAGATTCACCCCTCCACTTT. V is TRBV6-5 and J is TRBJ1-6; possibly TRBD1 for D (6 bases). CDR1 and CDR2 (germline): MNHEY, SVGAGI. CDR3 size: 13 residues. Trimming removed 6 bases at V and 8 bases at J, with 11 bases between.

The gene calls are TRBV29-1 and TRBJ2-5, with 10 bases matching TRBD1. The germline gives CDR1 SQVTM, CDR2 ANQGSEA. J lost 5 bases, V lost 7 bases, and 10 bases had no gene match. The CDR3 spans 14 residues. The CDR3 protein is CSATTGTGVETQYF. The CDR3 DNA reads as TGCAGCGCGACAACCGGGACAGGGGTCGAGACCCAGTACTTC. Full variable domain (missing parts from reference TRBV29-1 and TRBJ2-5): SAVISQKPSRDICQRGTSLTIQCQVDSQVTMMFWYRQQPGQSLTLIATANQGSEATYESGFVIDKFPISRPNLTFSTLTVSNMSPEDSSIYLCSATTGTGVETQYFGPGTRLLVL.

CDR3 sequence reads: CASSGTGDGDTQYF. The CDR3 DNA is TGTGCCAGCAGTGGGACAGGGGATGGCGATACGCAGTATTTT. The V and J genes are TRBV28 and TRBJ2-3, with 10 bases fitting TRBD1. The germline V gene encodes CDR1 MDHEN and CDR2 SYDVKM. This CDR3 has 14 amino acids. V was pared by 5 bases and J by 6 bases, with 5 bases of the junction left unmatched.

CDR3 protein: CASSLYRGPRGKLFF. CDR3 sequence (DNA): TGTGCCAGCAGTCTTTACAGGGGGCCGAGAGGGAAACTGTTTTTT. The chain couples TRBV2 to TRBJ1-4; TRBD1 matches at 9 bases. V gave up 5 bases and J gave up 11 bases; unmatched junction bases: 12. The CDR3 length is 15 residues. Germline V gives CDR1 SNHLY, CDR2 FYNNEI.

This clone has only a few counts. This chain joins TRBV4-1 and TRBJ1-1, with D unresolved. Between the trimmed V and J ends, which lost 1 base and 8 bases, there was a span of 11 bases. Looked up from germline, CDR1 is MGHRA and CDR2 is YSYEKL. CDR3 length: 13 amino acids. The CDR3 spells CASSQVTELEAFF. DNA for the CDR3: TGCGCCAGCAGCCAAGTGACTGAATTAGAAGCTTTCTTT.

The CDR3 sequence: CASSLVDYGYTF. DNA for the CDR3: TGTGCCAGCAGCTTAGTCGACTATGGCTACACCTTC. The V and J genes are TRBV7-2 and TRBJ1-2; D unclear. This CDR3 region has 12 residues. CDR1 SGHTA and CDR2 FQGNSA come from the germline V gene. Trimming removed 1 base from V and 3 bases from J, with 3 bases in between.

The gene calls are TRBV6-5 and TRBJ2-7, with 7 bases identical to TRBD2. The CDR3 has 15 amino acids. Trimming removed 2 bases from V and 2 bases from J; junction bases left unmatched: 6. Germline values: CDR1 MNHEY, CDR2 SVGAGI. As DNA, the CDR3 is TGTGCCAGCAGTTACAGGGCTAGCGGAGCCTACGAGCAGTACTTC. Amino acid sequence: CASSYRASGAYEQYF.

The V gene is TRBV7-8, the J gene TRBJ1-5, with D possibly being TRBD1 (6 bases). The CDR3 runs to 16 residues. V lost 1 base and J lost 4, with 14 bases in between. Germline V gene sequence: CDR1 SGHVS, CDR2 FQNEAQ. The CDR3 spells CASSLGVGQINQPQHF. In DNA form, the CDR3 reads TGTGCCAGCAGCTTAGGGGTCGGACAGATAAATCAGCCCCAGCATTTT.

V usage is TRBV6-1 and J usage is TRBJ2-7; D perhaps matches TRBD1 (6 bases). With 2 bases removed from V and 4 bases from J, the gap between germline ends came to 12 bases. The CDR3 contains 14 residues. Germline V CDR1 and CDR2: MNHNS, SASEGT. The CDR3: CASSERTAAYEQYF. In DNA form, the CDR3 reads TGTGCCAGCAGTGAAAGGACAGCGGCATACGAGCAGTACTTC.